The clone carrying this TCR beta chain was found many times. Its specificity is not known. This sample stems from a study of CD8 T cells in ankylosing spondylitis. CDR1 is DFQATT and CDR2 is SNEGSKA in the germline V gene (reference sequence). CDR3 size: 13 residues. The trim removed 5 bases at V and 3 bases at J, leaving 6 bases unmatched. Notes on the study in general: Blood of patients with ankylosing spondylitis appeared to be characterized by a TCR beta motif of eight highly homologous variants.

TCRdb reanalysed the 5' RACE reads using MiXCR and keeps one entry per CDR3 protein. In the table there are 130,000 or so distinct CDR3 sequences, more than 6.5% of which are singletons. The receptor was isolated from a male donor with ankylosing spondylitis or in good health (not recorded which). V is TRBV20-1 and J is TRBJ1-2; 7 positions agree with TRBD1. What was sequenced was blood, either unsorted or a sorted T cell fraction (not recorded which). The chain's CDR3 is CSAAGQLDYGYTF. Written as DNA, the CDR3 is TGCAGTGCTGCGGGACAGTTGGACTATGGCTACACCTTC.